This TCR beta chain was identified during a study of cytomegalovirus exposure and HLA in healthy donors. Method: immunoSEQ multiplex PCR; TCRdb's copy keeps in-frame clones and lacks some. The sample lists 68,000 or so clones, around 89% occurring once. The sample was PBMCs. The clonotype was recovered from a young woman in good health and CMV-seronegative.

CDR3 region: CASSALRSYSTDTQYF. DNA of the CDR3: TGTGCCAGCAGTGCCCTGCGGTCATATAGCACAGATACGCAGTATTTT. The rearrangement joins TRBV25-1 to TRBJ2-3, with D hard to call. The V end was cut by 4 bases, the J end by 0 bases, with 14 bases between. The germline gives CDR1 MGHDK, CDR2 SYGVNS. The CDR3 extends over 16 amino acids.